This T cell receptor beta chain was captured by sequencing in a study of T cell responses to AZD1222 COVID-19 vaccine. Findings of the study overall: After two AZD1222 doses, spike-specific TCR breadth and depth rose versus day 0. Close to half of all spike-specific TCRs reportedly target regions of the variants that are unmutated.

Repertoires were generated with immunoSEQ multiplex PCR, while TCRdb's copy carries only in-frame clones and drops some. The sample lists about 90,000 clones, over 75% occurring once. Concerning this clone: Antigen specificity is unknown.

CDR3 length: 14 amino acids. Germline V gene data show CDR1 as SEHNR and CDR2 as FQNEAQ (reference sequence). V was clipped by 3 bases and J by 9 bases; unmatched bases: 8. The sequencing here drew on peripheral blood, taken on day 0 of AZD1222 vaccination. This chain links TRBV7-9 with TRBJ2-1; 7 bases agree with TRBD2. The sequence came from an adult in good health. Written as DNA, the CDR3 is TGTGCCAGCAGCTTGGGAGGGCAGGGAGGTGAGCAGTTCTTC. Its translation: CASSLGGQGGEQFF.